This T cell receptor (beta chain) was captured by sequencing in a study of blood T cell repertoires in COVID-19. Study-level background: The United States, Italy and Spain provided the acute and convalescent COVID-19 samples. PBMCs, B-cell-depleted T cells, or T cells provided the cDNA or gDNA that made up the material.

Authors' data handling: The authors estimated nucleated cell counts from reference gene primer amplification. Assay: immunoSEQ multiplex PCR; the TCRdb copy retains only in-frame clones and omits some. D and trimming were read from the DNA, whereas the V and J calls and clone size are those reported in that table. The table has more than 150,000 clones, about 86% seen once. The CDR3 is 18 residues long. Germline values: CDR1 MNHEY, CDR2 SVGEGT. Trimming removed 2 bases from V and 2 bases from J, with 20 bases in between. The source is a man over 45 with active or convalescent COVID-19. Sample: peripheral blood. The chain combines TRBV6-2 or TRBV6-3 with TRBJ2-3, with no clear D. In DNA form, the CDR3 reads TGTGCCAGCAGTTACACCGCAAAAACTTCCTGGTACACAGATACGCAGTATTTT. Translated: CASSYTAKTSWYTDTQYF.